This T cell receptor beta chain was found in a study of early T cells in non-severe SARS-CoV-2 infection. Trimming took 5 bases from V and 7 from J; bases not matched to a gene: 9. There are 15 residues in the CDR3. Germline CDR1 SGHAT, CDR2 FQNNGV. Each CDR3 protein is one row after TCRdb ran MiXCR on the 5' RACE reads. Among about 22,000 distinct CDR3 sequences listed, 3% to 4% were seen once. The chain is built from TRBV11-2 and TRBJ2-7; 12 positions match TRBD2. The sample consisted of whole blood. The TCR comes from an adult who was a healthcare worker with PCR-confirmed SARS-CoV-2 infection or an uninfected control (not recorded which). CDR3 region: CASSTSSGGAREQYF. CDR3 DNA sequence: TGTGCCAGCAGCACCTCTAGCGGGGGGGCCCGAGAGCAGTACTTC.